The T cell receptor (beta chain) described here comes from a study of metastatic and nonmetastatic thyroid tumors. Study as a whole: Blood and tumor or nodule tissue repertoires from malignant and benign thyroid patients were compared. Findings and limits, study-wide: Significantly higher TCR beta diversity was reportedly seen in malignant thyroid tumors than benign nodules, in blood and tumor.

All patients were treatment-naive before thyroid surgery. Trimming removed 8 bases from V and 4 bases from J; junction bases left unmatched: 7. CDR1 and CDR2 from the germline V gene are SNHLY and FYNNEI. This CDR3 contains 13 residues. This clone was counted between two and nine times. What it recognizes is unknown. In the authors' methods: The study built a papillary thyroid cancer distant-metastasis classifier from CDR3 differences across clinicopathological groups. TCRdb redid the clone calls on the PCR reads using MiXCR. TCRdb assigned the V and J calls; the authors' analysis was not used. The sample yields roughly 13,000 clones, 25% to 35% seen once.

V gene TRBV2 combines with J gene TRBJ1-1; 7 bases align to TRBD1. The sample taken for sequencing was blood. The clonotype originates from a female donor with papillary thyroid cancer or a benign thyroid nodule (not recorded which). Some clones in this sample may be carry-over from other donors' samples. The CDR3 sequence: CASGEQGTTEAFF. DNA of the CDR3: TGTGCCAGCGGAGAACAGGGGACCACTGAAGCTTTCTTT.